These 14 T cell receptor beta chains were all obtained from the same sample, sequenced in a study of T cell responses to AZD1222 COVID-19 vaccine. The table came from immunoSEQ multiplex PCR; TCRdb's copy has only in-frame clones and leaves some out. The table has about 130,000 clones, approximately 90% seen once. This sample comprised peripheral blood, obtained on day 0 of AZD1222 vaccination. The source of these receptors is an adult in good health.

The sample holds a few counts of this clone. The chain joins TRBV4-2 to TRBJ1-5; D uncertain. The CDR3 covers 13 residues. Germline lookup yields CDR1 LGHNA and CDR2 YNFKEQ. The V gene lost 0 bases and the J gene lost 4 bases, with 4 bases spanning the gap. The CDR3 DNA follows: TGTGCCAGCAGCCAAGAGGTGAATCAGCCCCAGCATTTT. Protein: CASSQEVNQPQHF.

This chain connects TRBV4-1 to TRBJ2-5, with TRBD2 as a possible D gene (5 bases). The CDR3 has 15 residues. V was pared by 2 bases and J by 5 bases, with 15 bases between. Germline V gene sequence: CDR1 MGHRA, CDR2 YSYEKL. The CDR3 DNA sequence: TGCGCCAGCAGCCAATACGGGGATAGCTACGAGACCCAGTACTTC. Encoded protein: CASSQYGDSYETQYF.

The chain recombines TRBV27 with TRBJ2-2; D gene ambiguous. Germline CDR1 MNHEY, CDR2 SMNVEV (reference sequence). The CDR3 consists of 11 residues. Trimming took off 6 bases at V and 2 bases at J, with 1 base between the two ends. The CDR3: CASRNTGELFF. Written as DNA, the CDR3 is TGTGCCAGCAGAAACACCGGGGAGCTGTTTTTT.

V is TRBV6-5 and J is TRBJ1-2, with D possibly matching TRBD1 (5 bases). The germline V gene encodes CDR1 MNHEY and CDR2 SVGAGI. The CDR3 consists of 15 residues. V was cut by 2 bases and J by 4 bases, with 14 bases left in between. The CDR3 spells CASSYGTTGAYGYTF. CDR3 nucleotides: TGTGCCAGCAGTTACGGGACCACAGGAGCCTATGGCTACACCTTC.

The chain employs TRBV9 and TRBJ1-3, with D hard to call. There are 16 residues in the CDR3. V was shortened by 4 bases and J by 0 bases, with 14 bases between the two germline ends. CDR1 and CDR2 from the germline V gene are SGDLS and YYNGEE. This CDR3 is CASSPPGGGSGNTIYF. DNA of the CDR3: TGTGCCAGCAGCCCCCCGGGAGGAGGCTCTGGAAACACCATATATTTT.

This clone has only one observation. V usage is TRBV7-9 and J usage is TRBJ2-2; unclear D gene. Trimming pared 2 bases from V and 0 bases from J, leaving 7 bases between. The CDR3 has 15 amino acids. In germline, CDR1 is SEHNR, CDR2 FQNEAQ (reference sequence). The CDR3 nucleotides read TGTGCCAGCAGCTTACCCAGGTCGAACACCGGGGAGCTGTTTTTT. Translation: CASSLPRSNTGELFF.

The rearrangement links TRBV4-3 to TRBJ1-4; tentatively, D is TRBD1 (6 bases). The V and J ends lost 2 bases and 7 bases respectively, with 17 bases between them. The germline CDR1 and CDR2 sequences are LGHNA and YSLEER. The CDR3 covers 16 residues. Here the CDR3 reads CASSQQKTGGAEKLFF. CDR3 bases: TGCGCCAGCAGCCAACAAAAGACAGGAGGGGCTGAAAAACTGTTTTTT.

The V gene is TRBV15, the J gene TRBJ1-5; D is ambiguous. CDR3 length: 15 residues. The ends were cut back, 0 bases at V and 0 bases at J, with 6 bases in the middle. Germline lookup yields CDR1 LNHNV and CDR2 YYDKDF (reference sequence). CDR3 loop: CATSRDKYSNQPQHF. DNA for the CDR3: TGTGCCACCAGCAGAGATAAGTATAGCAATCAGCCCCAGCATTTT.

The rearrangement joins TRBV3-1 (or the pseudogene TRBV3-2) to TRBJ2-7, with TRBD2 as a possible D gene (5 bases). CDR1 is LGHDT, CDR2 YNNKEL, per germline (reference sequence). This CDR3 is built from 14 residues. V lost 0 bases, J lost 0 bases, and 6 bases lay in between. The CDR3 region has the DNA TGTGCCAGCAGCCAAGAGGGAGCCTCCTACGAGCAGTACTTC. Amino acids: CASSQEGASYEQYF.

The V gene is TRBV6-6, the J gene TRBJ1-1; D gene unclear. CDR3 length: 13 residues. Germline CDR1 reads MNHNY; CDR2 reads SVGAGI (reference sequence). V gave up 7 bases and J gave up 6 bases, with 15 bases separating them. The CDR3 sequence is CASNGPGVSEAFF. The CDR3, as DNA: TGTGCCAGCAATGGTCCCGGTGTGTCTGAAGCTTTCTTT.

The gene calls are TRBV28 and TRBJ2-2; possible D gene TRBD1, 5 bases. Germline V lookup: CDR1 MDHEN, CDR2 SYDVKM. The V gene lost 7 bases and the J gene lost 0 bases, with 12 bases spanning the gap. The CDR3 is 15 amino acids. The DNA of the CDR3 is TGTGCCAGCAATCCGACGACAGCGAACACCGGGGAGCTGTTTTTT. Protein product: CASNPTTANTGELFF.

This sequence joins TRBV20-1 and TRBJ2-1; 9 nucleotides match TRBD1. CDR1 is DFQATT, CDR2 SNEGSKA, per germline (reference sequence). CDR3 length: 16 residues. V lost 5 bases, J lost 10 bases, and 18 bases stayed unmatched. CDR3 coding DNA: TGCAGTGCTGGTGGAAACCGGGACAGGGCATTAGGGGAGCAGTTCTTC. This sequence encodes CSAGGNRDRALGEQFF.

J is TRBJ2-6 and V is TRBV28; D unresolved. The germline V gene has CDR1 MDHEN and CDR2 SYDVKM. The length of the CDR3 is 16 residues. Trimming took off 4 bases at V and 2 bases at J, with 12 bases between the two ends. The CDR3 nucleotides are TGTGCCAGCAGTTCACTTCCCCGGGCTGGGGCCAACGTCCTGACTTTC. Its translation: CASSSLPRAGANVLTF.

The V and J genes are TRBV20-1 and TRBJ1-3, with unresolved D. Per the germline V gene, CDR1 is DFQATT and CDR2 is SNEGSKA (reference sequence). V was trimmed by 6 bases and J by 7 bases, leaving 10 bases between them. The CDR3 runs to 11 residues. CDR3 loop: CSAKEKNTIYF. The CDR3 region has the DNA TGCAGTGCAAAGGAGAAGAACACCATATATTTT.